This T cell receptor (beta chain) was captured in a study of blood T cell repertoires in COVID-19. The CDR3 totals 17 residues. The germline V gene has CDR1 MNHEY and CDR2 SMNVEV (reference sequence). V was clipped by 0 bases and J by 6 bases, with 18 bases between them. As processed by the authors: Scientists estimated how many nucleated cells there were by amplifying reference gene primers. Assay: immunoSEQ multiplex PCR; the TCRdb copy retains only in-frame clones and omits some. The V and J calls and clone size come from that table; D and trimming were worked out from the DNA. The sample shows 250,000 to 350,000 clones, roughly 87% of them seen only once.

J is TRBJ1-5 and V is TRBV27, with TRBD1 as a possible D gene (5 bases). This TCR was sampled from a woman aged 18-29 years who had recovered from COVID-19. Sequenced material: PBMCs or T cells enriched from blood (not recorded which). The CDR3 loop reads CASSLSWQGGSFQPQHF. The CDR3 DNA is TGTGCCAGCAGTTTATCCTGGCAGGGAGGTTCTTTTCAGCCCCAGCATTTT.